This T cell receptor (beta chain) comes out of a study of radiotherapy plus CTLA-4 blockade in lung cancer. Overall study context: Disease control was seen in approximately 29% of patients, objective responses in roughly 19%.

Data came from immunoSEQ multiplex PCR; TCRdb stores just in-frame clones and leaves some out. This table holds about 73,000 clones, about nine tenths found once. Germline CDR1 MDHEN, CDR2 SYDVKM. V shed 5 bases and J shed 4 bases, with 14 bases lying between them. CDR3 size: 14 residues. The chain combines TRBV28 with TRBJ1-2; the D is unclear. The TCR was taken from a human donor with non-small cell lung cancer that progressed on radiotherapy plus ipilimumab. The input for sequencing was peripheral blood, taken from a patient treated with radiotherapy plus ipilimumab. CDR3 in amino acids: CASSRNGVSYGYTF. The DNA for the CDR3 is TGTGCCAGCAGTAGAAATGGGGTTAGCTATGGCTACACCTTC.